This TCR beta chain stems from a study of T cell responses to AZD1222 COVID-19 vaccine. Overall study: Whether given at about 4 or about 12 weeks, second doses were pooled.

Points from the study as a whole: Spike-specific TCR breadth and depth went up after people got two AZD1222 doses. Sampled repertoires all dated from after the peak T cell response.

The CDR3 is made up of 15 amino acids. The germline V gene has CDR1 LGHNA and CDR2 YSLEER. The V end lost 4 bases, the J end lost 8 bases, and 20 bases lay between the germline ends. Concerning this clone: Its antigen is undetermined.

Measured with immunoSEQ multiplex PCR; TCRdb has only the in-frame clones, and not every one. The repertoire holds some 150,000 clones, with approximately 88% as singletons. The source material was peripheral blood, sampled on day 0 of AZD1222 vaccination. This clonotype originated in an adult in good health. The rearrangement uses TRBV4-3 and TRBJ1-2; D ambiguous. CDR3 in amino acids: CASSRSGLFSGGYTF. In DNA, the CDR3 is TGCGCCAGCAGCCGATCCGGACTTTTTTCGGGCGGCTACACCTTC.